The source of this T cell receptor (beta chain) is a study of Graves' ophthalmopathy and Graves' hyperthyroidism. Study observations and caveats: Ophthalmopathy progression was predicted with under 71% sensitivity and about 72% specificity. Blood also contained most of the expanded thyroid clonotypes above 0.001 frequency. Discriminating ophthalmopathy from stable hyperthyroidism, a 13-signature model attained a sensitivity of around 87% and a specificity of about 83%.

As concerns this clonotype: The antigen remains unidentified.

Trimming removed 3 bases from V and 7 bases from J, with 10 bases in between. There are 14 residues in the CDR3. Looked up from germline, CDR1 is SGHTA and CDR2 is FQGTGA. Certain patients were not enrolled. These were patients with other autoimmune diseases, uncontrolled infections, pregnancy or lactation. Amplification from RNA transcripts yielded the TCR beta CDR3 regions. The library came from an HTBI-primed first-round RT-PCR and a second-round multiplex PCR. TCRdb passed the multiplex PCR reads through MiXCR, listing each CDR3 protein once. The sample records roughly 350,000 distinct CDR3 sequences, approximately 17% being singletons.

The gene calls are TRBV7-3 and TRBJ1-6, with D maybe TRBD1 (5 bases). The sequence derives from an adult woman with stable Graves' hyperthyroidism. The sample consisted of peripheral blood. CDR3: CASSFGGENSPLHF. CDR3 nucleotides: TGTGCCAGCAGCTTTGGGGGGGAAAATTCACCCCTCCACTTT.